What follows describes a single T cell receptor (beta chain). This clone was detected only once. Its antigen remains unidentified. The input lacks base qualities; no much larger clone sits a single base away. The time point label of this sample denotes: baseline before first vaccination. Vaccinee samples came from UK trials COV001 and COV002, including a single-blind randomized controlled phase 2/3 trial of AZD1222 (ChAdOx1 nCoV-19) in healthy adults. For TCRbeta chain sequencing, PBMC samples from trial participants were taken at day 0 and at day 28 after the second dose. The CDR3 goes from the cysteine to the phenylalanine over 18 residues. Left in the record is the CDR3 DNA by itself, 54 bases read in frame from the first base. Deletion took 0 bases off V and 3 bases off J, with a span of 20 bases between the germline ends. For CDR1 and CDR2, the germline V gene lists MNHEY and SVGEGT. The record originates from a study of T cell responses to AZD1222 COVID-19 vaccine (dated by TCRdb to the early 2020s). About the investigation overall: Because spike-specific TCR depth and breadth did not differ between the two schedules, AZD1222 recipients who got a second dose at roughly 4 weeks were pooled with those who got a second dose at roughly 12 weeks. TCR sequencing was performed for about 240 trial participants, of whom roughly 200 were given two doses of AZD1222 and some 25 were given two doses of MenACWY control vaccine. Trial participants were enrolled into age subgroups of 18-55, 56-69 and 70-plus years, which contained around 150, 28 and 57 TCR-sequenced participants, respectively. The paper as a whole reports these results and caveats: In the small 56-69-year group, the increase in depth fell short of significance, most likely because of low power. Reportedly, almost half of the unique spike-specific TCRs recognized epitopes lying outside the regions that are mutated in the B.1.351 and B.1.1.7 variants. Because no samples from the day 14 peak response were available, repertoires could be characterized only after the peak T cell response. The whole spike protein was spanned by vaccine-associated CD4 TCRs, and dominant responses were seen in regions 160-218 and 743-854. After two AZD1222 doses, spike-specific TCR breadth and depth were significantly higher than at day 0 and than in MenACWY recipients. Only a handful of AZD1222 recipients were SARS-CoV-2 seropositive at baseline, limiting conclusions about previously exposed vaccinees. Participants were mostly white British, with more females than males. The authors suggested clonal diversity may have been underestimated.

The CDR3 regions of human TCRbeta chains were analyzed by immunosequencing. Turning to the authors' computational methods: TCRs in the repertoires were compared against a reference library of SARS-CoV-2-specific TCRs that had been generated with the MIRA antigen-specificity platform. Breadth was defined as the fraction of unique TCRs that were SARS-CoV-2-associated. Depth was defined as the fraction of total T cells that were SARS-CoV-2-associated. Using the MIRA data, every spike-specific TCR was mapped to the spike region that the TCR reacted to and assigned to either a CD4 or a CD8 class. Log10-transformed breadth and depth values were compared by one-way ANOVA with Sidak's multiple comparisons tests. This is the immuneACCESS table as TCRdb keeps it, with only in-frame sequences that have V and J called. A part of the clones is gone; compared with another copy, unresolved V genes explain less than half, and the rest is unexplained. V and J calls and clone size are as listed in that table; D and trimming were resolved from the DNA. In all, the sample holds 80,000 to 95,000 clones, and 85% to 90% of those were seen once. The top ten constitute 5.7% of the sample.

The receptor was isolated from an adult in good health. The V gene is TRBV6-2 or TRBV6-3 and the J gene is TRBJ1-1, with the D segment identity uncertain. The sample consisted of peripheral blood, taken on day 0 of AZD1222 vaccination. CDR3 reads: CASSYSIGHRAGYTEAFF. The DNA sequence is as follows: TGTGCCAGCAGTTACTCGATCGGTCATAGGGCCGGTTACACTGAAGCTTTCTTT.